The 27 T cell receptor beta chains listed next were all sequenced from one sample in a study of shared clonotypes between healthy human individuals. The method was immunoSEQ multiplex PCR; TCRdb's version includes in-frame clones alone and lacks a portion of them. The sample holds 2 million to 2.5 million clones, around 95% seen once. The specimen was naive CD4+ T cells sorted from blood. Indicated subset: CD45RA+ positively selected. These receptor sequences come from a man between 18 and 35 years old in good health.

The chain is built from TRBV6-5 and TRBJ1-2; 9 bases are a match to TRBD1. Germline assignment: CDR1 MNHEY and CDR2 SVGAGI. The CDR3 is made up of 14 amino acids. With 8 bases clipped from V and 1 base from J, the junction kept 5 bases outside the gene matches. The CDR3 spells CASRDRGGNYGYTF. The DNA for the CDR3 is TGTGCCAGCCGTGACAGGGGGGGTAACTATGGCTACACCTTC.

J is TRBJ2-5 and V is TRBV30; D not resolved. The CDR3 covers 12 residues. V lost 2 bases, J lost 5 bases, and 9 bases lay in between. Germline CDR1 is GTSNPN and CDR2 is SVGIG (reference sequence). CDR3 sequence reads: CAWSSLWETQYF. The CDR3, as DNA: TGTGCCTGGAGTTCGCTCTGGGAGACCCAGTACTTC.

The chain carries TRBV7-8 and TRBJ1-1; D not resolved. This CDR3 has 14 amino acids. Germline V gene data show CDR1 as SGHVS and CDR2 as FQNEAQ. Trimming cost V 0 bases and J 1 base, with 6 bases left between them. The CDR3, as DNA: TGTGCCAGCAGCTTAGCGACGGCGAACACTGAAGCTTTCTTT. This sequence encodes CASSLATANTEAFF.

The V and J genes are TRBV14 and TRBJ1-2; TRBD1 matches 8 bases. The germline gives CDR1 SGHDN, CDR2 FVKESK. J was trimmed by 4 bases and V by 2 bases; bases with no gene match: 3. The CDR3 covers 14 residues. CDR3 protein: CASSQQGAGYGYTF. CDR3 bases: TGTGCCAGCAGCCAACAGGGGGCTGGCTATGGCTACACCTTC. The whole variable domain, filled in from reference TRBV14 and TRBJ1-2, reads EAGVTQFPSHSVIEKGQTVTLRCDPISGHDNLYWYRRVMGKEIKFLLHFVKESKQDESGMPNNRFLAERTGGTYSTLKVQPAELEDSGVYFCASSQQGAGYGYTFGSGTRLTVV.

Turning to this clone: Other DNA sequences of this sample code for an identical CDR3. V and J are TRBV5-4 and TRBJ2-3; TRBD1 is a possible D gene (6 bases). The V gene lost 0 bases and the J gene lost 0 bases, with 8 bases spanning the gap. CDR1 is SGHNT, CDR2 YYREEE, per germline (reference sequence). CDR3 length: 15 amino acids. The CDR3: CASSLGRGSTDTQYF. The CDR3 DNA sequence: TGTGCCAGCAGCTTGGGCAGGGGAAGCACAGATACGCAGTATTTT.

The chain has TRBV5-1 and TRBJ2-3; D gene uncertain. Germline V CDR1 and CDR2: SGHRS, YFSETQ. The CDR3 is 16 amino acids. V lost 4 bases and J 3 bases, leaving 18 bases between the germline ends. The CDR3 nucleotides are TGCGCCAGCAGCCCACCGGGCCCGAGCGTGACAGATACGCAGTATTTT. This translates into CASSPPGPSVTDTQYF. Based on the CDR3 plus reference TRBV5-1 and TRBJ2-3, the full variable domain is KAGVTQTPRYLIKTRGQQVTLSCSPISGHRSVSWYQQTPGQGLQFLFEYFSETQRNKGNFPGRFSGRQFSNSRSEMNVSTLELGDSALYLCASSPPGPSVTDTQYFGPGTRLTVL.

The chain carries TRBV7-9 and TRBJ2-7; 9 bases fit TRBD2. CDR3 length equals 15 residues. Losses at the gene ends were 0 bases for V and 3 bases for J; bases not matched to a gene: 3. The V gene's germline CDR1 is SEHNR and CDR2 FQNEAQ (reference sequence). The CDR3 nucleotides are TGTGCCAGCAGCTTAGCGGCGGGAGGGAACTACGAGCAGTACTTC. Amino acids: CASSLAAGGNYEQYF. The whole variable domain, filled in from reference TRBV7-9 and TRBJ2-7, reads DTGVSQNPRHKITKRGQNVTFRCDPISEHNRLYWYRQTLGQGPEFLTYFQNEAQLEKSRLLSDRFSAERPKGSFSTLEIQRTEQGDSAMYLCASSLAAGGNYEQYFGPGTRLTVT.

The V and J genes are TRBV29-1 and TRBJ1-2; tentative D call: TRBD1 (6 bases). Germline CDR1 SQVTM, CDR2 ANQGSEA. CDR3 size: 11 residues. The V end was cut by 6 bases, the J end by 3 bases, with 8 bases between. The CDR3 coding sequence is TGCAGCGTGCCAGGGGACTATGGCTACACCTTC. Translation: CSVPGDYGYTF.

The rearrangement uses TRBV6-5 and TRBJ1-5; 7 positions match TRBD1. The CDR3 totals 16 residues. V lost 2 bases to trimming and J lost 7 bases; unmatched junction nucleotides: 11. Germline assignment: CDR1 MNHEY and CDR2 SVGAGI. The CDR3 protein is CASSYPTGIRGQPQHF. CDR3 sequence (DNA): TGTGCCAGCAGTTACCCGACAGGGATTAGAGGGCAGCCCCAGCATTTT.

This clone was observed once. This chain joins TRBV5-8 and TRBJ2-2; D gene uncertain. V was cut by 1 base and J by 4 bases, with 5 bases left in between. The length of the CDR3 is 13 residues. The germline V gene encodes CDR1 SGHTS and CDR2 YDEGEE. The CDR3 spells CASSLKATGELFF. The CDR3, as DNA: TGTGCCAGCAGCTTGAAAGCCACCGGGGAGCTGTTTTTT.

The chain uses TRBV30 and TRBJ2-1; 9 bases are a match to TRBD2. Germline CDR1 reads GTSNPN; CDR2 reads SVGIG (reference sequence). The CDR3 has 15 residues. V lost 3 bases, J lost 2 bases, and 5 bases stayed unmatched. CDR3 loop: CAWSEASGTYNEQFF. The CDR3 coding sequence is TGTGCCTGGAGCGAGGCTAGCGGGACCTACAATGAGCAGTTCTTC.

This rearrangement joins TRBV7-2 to TRBJ1-4, with a tentative D call TRBD1 (5 bases). From germline, CDR1 is SGHTA and CDR2 FQGNSA. V was pared by 1 base and J by 12 bases, with 9 bases between. The CDR3 covers 12 residues. The CDR3 loop reads CASSLVAGQLFF. The CDR3 DNA follows: TGTGCCAGCAGCTTAGTGGCAGGGCAACTGTTTTTT.

V and J are TRBV29-1 and TRBJ1-1; D is possibly TRBD1 (6 bases). Germline V gene lookup returns CDR1 SQVTM and CDR2 ANQGSEA. Trimming shortened V by 3 bases and J by 5 bases, and 16 bases separated the two germline ends. This CDR3 region has 14 residues. In DNA form, the CDR3 reads TGCAGCGTTGATGGTATGGGGGCAAGGACTGAAGCTTTCTTT. The encoded protein is CSVDGMGARTEAFF.

This sequence joins TRBV14 and TRBJ1-5; D perhaps matches TRBD1 (5 bases). The CDR3 spans 18 residues. Germline V gives CDR1 SGHDN, CDR2 FVKESK. Deletions cut 5 bases from V and 0 bases from J, with 20 bases between. The CDR3 loop reads CASSSYRTVPYSNQPQHF. The CDR3 coding sequence is TGTGCCAGCAGCTCATACAGGACGGTGCCCTATAGCAATCAGCCCCAGCATTTT.

V gene TRBV5-1 combines with J gene TRBJ1-2; perhaps TRBD1 as D (6 bases). The V end was cut by 6 bases, the J end by 6 bases, with 18 bases between. CDR1 and CDR2 from the germline V gene are SGHRS and YFSETQ. The CDR3 is 14 residues long. DNA for the CDR3: TGCGCCAGCACGGGAAACACAGGGTCCCATGGCTACACCTTC. Protein product: CASTGNTGSHGYTF. Filled out from reference TRBV5-1 and TRBJ1-2, the complete variable domain reads KAGVTQTPRYLIKTRGQQVTLSCSPISGHRSVSWYQQTPGQGLQFLFEYFSETQRNKGNFPGRFSGRQFSNSRSEMNVSTLELGDSALYLCASTGNTGSHGYTFGSGTRLTVV.

The V and J genes are TRBV11-2 and TRBJ2-7, with 7 bases that match TRBD2. The CDR3 has 16 amino acids. After removal of 2 bases from V and 0 bases from J, the junction contained 7 bases not matched to a gene. Germline lookup yields CDR1 SGHAT and CDR2 FQNNGV. The DNA for the CDR3 is TGTGCCAGCAGCTTACTTCCTGGCGGGAGCTCCTACGAGCAGTACTTC. This gives the protein CASSLLPGGSSYEQYF.

The chain links TRBV18 to TRBJ1-2; D is unresolved. Deletions cut 7 bases from V and 4 bases from J, with 13 bases between. The CDR3 consists of 13 residues. Per germline, CDR1 KGHSH and CDR2 LQKENI. Here the CDR3 DNA reads TGTGCCAGCTACGCCGACGGGAGCTATGGCTACACCTTC. Encoded protein: CASYADGSYGYTF.

J is TRBJ1-2 and V is TRBV7-9, with D perhaps matching TRBD1 (5 bases). CDR3 length: 16 residues. CDR1 and CDR2 from the germline V gene are SEHNR and FQNEAQ (reference sequence). Trimming removed 1 base at V and 4 bases at J, with 16 bases between. The CDR3 here is CASSLGGSTVVYGYTF. The CDR3 coding sequence is TGTGCCAGCAGCTTAGGGGGATCGACAGTTGTCTATGGCTACACCTTC.

The CDR3 DNA reads as TGCGCCAGCAGCCAAACCCGCCTAGAGGAGCAGTACTTC. Translation gives CASSQTRLEEQYF. This rearrangement joins TRBV4-1 to TRBJ2-7, with D uncertain. V shed 2 bases and J shed 7 bases, with 12 bases lying between them. The CDR3 totals 13 residues. Per germline, CDR1 MGHRA and CDR2 YSYEKL.

The chain joins TRBV5-5 to TRBJ2-1; perhaps TRBD1 as D (5 bases). The CDR3 is made up of 13 amino acids. Between the trimmed V and J ends, which lost 4 bases and 5 bases, there was a span of 10 bases. Germline V gene data show CDR1 as SGHKS and CDR2 as YYEKEE (reference sequence). The CDR3 DNA is TGTGCCAGCAGCACAACAGGAAACAATGAGCAGTTCTTC. Its protein product is CASSTTGNNEQFF. Complete variable domain (other parts from reference TRBV5-5 and TRBJ2-1): DAGVTQSPTHLIKTRGQQVTLRCSPISGHKSVSWYQQVLGQGPQFIFQYYEKEERGRGNFPDRFSARQFPNYSSELNVNALLLGDSALYLCASSTTGNNEQFFGPGTRLTVL.

The CDR3 is CASKQVPGTGELFF. Written as DNA, the CDR3 is TGTGCCAGCAAACAGGTCCCGGGCACCGGGGAGCTGTTTTTT. This chain links TRBV27 with TRBJ2-2; tentative D call: TRBD1 (5 bases). The germline gives CDR1 MNHEY, CDR2 SMNVEV (reference sequence). V was pared by 7 bases and J by 4 bases, with 13 bases between. The length of the CDR3 is 14 residues.

This CDR3 is CASSIDRGSEQYF. The CDR3 DNA sequence: TGTGCCAGTAGTATAGATCGGGGCTCCGAGCAGTACTTC. V and J are TRBV19 and TRBJ2-7, with D perhaps TRBD1 or TRBD2 (5 bases each). This CDR3 is built from 13 residues. Germline CDR1 reads LNHDA; CDR2 reads SQIVND (reference sequence). Trimming stripped 0 bases from V and 6 bases from J, with 9 bases between.

In regard to this clone: Other DNA sequences from this sample encode an identical CDR3 as well. The chain has TRBV30 and TRBJ1-4, with 11 bases identical to TRBD1. The CDR3 extends over 13 amino acids. Looked up from germline, CDR1 is GTSNPN and CDR2 is SVGIG (reference sequence). The trim removed 1 base at V and 8 bases at J, leaving 0 bases unmatched. The CDR3 sequence is CAWSGDRGEKLFF. CDR3 nucleotides: TGTGCCTGGAGTGGGGACAGGGGGGAAAAACTGTTTTTT.

In DNA form, the CDR3 reads TGTGCCAGCTCACCGGGACTAGCGGGAGATTGGTACGAGCAGTACTTC. This sequence encodes CASSPGLAGDWYEQYF. The rearrangement uses TRBV18 and TRBJ2-7; 14 nucleotides line up with TRBD2. Germline CDR1 and CDR2: KGHSH and LQKENI. V was pared by 3 bases and J by 4 bases, with 5 bases of the junction left unmatched. The CDR3 is 16 amino acids.

The chain is built from TRBV7-6 and TRBJ1-4, with D hard to call. Between the trimmed V and J ends, which lost 1 base and 6 bases, there was a span of 9 bases. CDR3 length equals 14 residues. Germline-derived CDR1 and CDR2 are SGHVS and FNYEAQ. CDR3 bases: TGTGCCAGCAGCTTAGACAGTACAGATGAAAAACTGTTTTTT. It encodes CASSLDSTDEKLFF.

CDR3 region: CASSFDRGEGETQYF. In DNA form, the CDR3 reads TGTGCCAGCAGCTTCGACAGGGGAGAAGGGGAGACCCAGTACTTC. The chain couples TRBV11-2 to TRBJ2-5, with TRBD1 identical over 8 bases. The CDR3 loop spans 15 amino acids. Germline values: CDR1 SGHAT, CDR2 FQNNGV. J gave up 5 bases and V 3 bases, and 8 bases lay outside the gene matches. Combining the CDR3 with reference TRBV11-2 and TRBJ2-5 gives the whole variable domain EAGVAQSPRYKIIEKRQSVAFWCNPISGHATLYWYQQILGQGPKLLIQFQNNGVVDDSQLPKDRFSAERLKGVDSTLKIQPAKLEDSAVYLCASSFDRGEGETQYFGPGTRLLVL.

V usage is TRBV5-4 and J usage is TRBJ2-1, with 13 bases that match TRBD2. The CDR3 length is 15 residues. V was clipped by 5 bases and J by 9 bases; unmatched bases: 8. CDR1 is SGHNT, CDR2 YYREEE, per germline (reference sequence). CDR3 DNA: TGTGCCAGCAGTACCGGGACTAGCGGGATTTTTGAGCAGTTCTTC. It is translated as CASSTGTSGIFEQFF.